This TCR beta chain appears in the sequencing data of a study of tumor-infiltrating lymphocytes in primary liver carcinoma (dated by TCRdb to about 2017). Background on the whole study: Roughly 5 patients with histopathologically diagnosed primary liver carcinoma underwent surgical resection in China between late 2015 and early 2016. Of the five patients (three men and two women, aged 30 to 69 years), four had hepatocellular carcinoma and one had combined HCC and intrahepatic cholangiocarcinoma. The tumors of the five patients were staged as T1-T3 N0M0, with maximum diameters ranging from 4.2 to 10 cm. Each sample produced about 3.65 to 8 million productive TCRbeta reads, and read depth showed no significant difference between tissue types. TCRbeta repertoire sequencing, expression microarrays and whole-exome sequencing were combined in the study across five regions of each liver tumor, with adjacent normal tissue and blood also included. A total of 35 specimens from 5 patients went through TCRbeta repertoire sequencing, namely 25 tumor regions, 5 adjacent noncancerous liver tissues and 5 peripheral blood samples. Repertoires from technical replicates were highly reproducible, with mean shared-clone rates around 0.89 and correlation coefficients above 0.98. The research as a whole found: A significantly larger repertoire fraction was made up by the top 250 clones in tumors than in blood (p = 0.039). Only the TCR beta chain was sequenced, so true repertoire diversity is likely underestimated because unpaired alpha chains were not captured. Since the samples were bulk and unsorted, there was no way to compare CD4+ and CD8+ T cell repertoires. Repertoire overlap was found to be higher between tumor regions (mean approximately 35%) than between tumor-adjacent (approximately 17%) or tumor-blood (roughly 15%) pairs, consistent with antigen-driven expansion. With just 4 or 5 patients in the study, the authors point out that the findings should be validated in a larger study.

A constant-region primer and ProtoScript II reverse transcriptase were used to reverse-transcribe TCRbeta-specific cDNA from roughly 0.5 ug total RNA. TCRbeta libraries were built with three nested multiplex PCR rounds, a slightly modified ARM-PCR procedure. Each of the first two PCR rounds ran for about 10 cycles using multiplex TRBV1-TRBV30 forward primers together with a Cbeta reverse primer. Sample barcodes and Illumina adapters were added in a final 25-cycle PCR with Deep VentR polymerase. Before sequencing, amplicons of 200-500 bp were purified from gel using a QIAquick gel extraction kit. An Illumina HiSeq 2500 was used to sequence the TCRbeta amplicons, generating 250-bp paired-end reads. Turning to the authors' computational methods: To recover full CDR3 sequences, reads were quality-trimmed using Trimmomatic v0.33 and paired reads were then merged using FLASH v1.2.11. V, D and J germline segments were assigned to the rearranged TCRbeta sequences using MiGEC v1.2.1b. VDJtools v1.0.0 computed clonotype statistics and Shannon-Wiener diversity indices. Except for diversity analysis, only the 250 most abundant clonotypes of each sample were used in subsequent analyses to reduce sampling bias. Using fastp trimming at Q25 and MiXCR clonotype assembly, TCRdb reanalyzed the public sequencing data and kept in-frame beta chains. Merged by CDR3 protein, the rows form single entries marked with the most common genes and DNA. TCRdb, rather than the study authors, made the V and J calls. Within this sample are 330,000 or so distinct CDR3 sequences, with 65% of them counted one time only. The top ten constitute under 8% of the sample.

RNA from unsorted whole blood was extracted with TRIzol reagent, and germline DNA was obtained with the DNeasy Blood & Tissue kit. At the time of sampling, the patients were treatment-naive and had chronic HBV infection. Roughly 4 milliliters of peripheral blood were collected into K2EDTA tubes before surgery. From cysteine to phenylalanine, the CDR3 is 13 amino acids long. Only the CDR3 DNA stays, 39 bases, in frame from base 1. The germline V gene provides CDR1 MNHNS and CDR2 SASEGT. In the case of this clonotype: The clone's antigen remains unknown. Possible read error: a much larger clone is one base away.

Sequencing was performed on peripheral blood. The receptor comes from a man in his forties with primary liver carcinoma and hepatitis B virus infection. The V and J segments used are TRBV6-1 and TRBJ2-1; there is no confident call for the D gene. This receptor carries the CDR3 CASSALFDTGVLF. In nucleotides, the sequence is TGTGCCAGCAGTGCACTTTTCGACACTGGGGTCCTCTTC.